Listed here are 5 T cell receptor beta chains from one sample, sequenced in a study of early T cells in non-severe SARS-CoV-2 infection. Via MiXCR, TCRdb re-called the 5' RACE reads, giving one row per CDR3 protein. The profile shows about 64,000 distinct CDR3 sequences, 18% of them singletons. The material was whole blood, obtained at baseline. The source of these receptors is an adult who was a healthcare worker with PCR-confirmed SARS-CoV-2 infection or an uninfected control (not recorded which).

The table lists this clonotype with many counts. The rearrangement links TRBV3-1 to TRBJ2-1; D possibly corresponds to TRBD1 (5 bases). This CDR3 is 14 amino acids long. The V end was cut by 4 bases, the J end by 0 bases, with 7 bases between. The germline V gene has CDR1 LGHDT and CDR2 YNNKEL (reference sequence). CDR3 protein: CASSPDSSYNEQFF. As DNA, the CDR3 is TGTGCCAGCAGCCCCGACAGCTCCTACAATGAGCAGTTCTTC.

As DNA, the CDR3 is TGTGTCATACAAGTCGGGCCTTCACCCCTCCACTTT. Translation gives CVIQVGPSPLHF. The rearrangement joins TRBV6-1 to TRBJ1-6; no reliable D call. The CDR3 runs to 12 residues. CDR1 MNHNS and CDR2 SASEGT come from the germline V gene.

The CDR3: CSARVGEGTQYF. The CDR3 nucleotides read TGCAGTGCTAGGGTAGGAGAAGGGACCCAGTACTTC. The chain has TRBV20-1 and TRBJ2-5; no clear D gene. This CDR3 contains 12 residues. Per the germline V gene, CDR1 is DFQATT and CDR2 is SNEGSKA (reference sequence). Trimming cost V 3 bases and J 7 bases, with 12 bases left between them.

CDR3 sequence (DNA): TGTGCCAGCAGCCCAGATGGGGGCAGGAACACTGAAGCTTTCTTT. Translated: CASSPDGGRNTEAFF. The chain carries TRBV4-2 and TRBJ1-1; a weak D match, TRBD1 (6 bases). Germline V gene lookup returns CDR1 LGHNA and CDR2 YNFKEQ. There are 15 residues in the CDR3. Trimming left V 4 bases short and J 1 base short, with 13 bases between.

This clonotype was seen repeatedly, ten times or more. J is TRBJ2-1 and V is TRBV27; no clear D. V shed 6 bases and J shed 7 bases, with 13 bases lying between them. Germline V gene sequence: CDR1 MNHEY, CDR2 SMNVEV (reference sequence). The CDR3 is 13 residues long. CDR3 nucleotide sequence: TGTGCCAGCAGGTTGACACCATTTAATGAGCAGTTCTTC. Protein product: CASRLTPFNEQFF.